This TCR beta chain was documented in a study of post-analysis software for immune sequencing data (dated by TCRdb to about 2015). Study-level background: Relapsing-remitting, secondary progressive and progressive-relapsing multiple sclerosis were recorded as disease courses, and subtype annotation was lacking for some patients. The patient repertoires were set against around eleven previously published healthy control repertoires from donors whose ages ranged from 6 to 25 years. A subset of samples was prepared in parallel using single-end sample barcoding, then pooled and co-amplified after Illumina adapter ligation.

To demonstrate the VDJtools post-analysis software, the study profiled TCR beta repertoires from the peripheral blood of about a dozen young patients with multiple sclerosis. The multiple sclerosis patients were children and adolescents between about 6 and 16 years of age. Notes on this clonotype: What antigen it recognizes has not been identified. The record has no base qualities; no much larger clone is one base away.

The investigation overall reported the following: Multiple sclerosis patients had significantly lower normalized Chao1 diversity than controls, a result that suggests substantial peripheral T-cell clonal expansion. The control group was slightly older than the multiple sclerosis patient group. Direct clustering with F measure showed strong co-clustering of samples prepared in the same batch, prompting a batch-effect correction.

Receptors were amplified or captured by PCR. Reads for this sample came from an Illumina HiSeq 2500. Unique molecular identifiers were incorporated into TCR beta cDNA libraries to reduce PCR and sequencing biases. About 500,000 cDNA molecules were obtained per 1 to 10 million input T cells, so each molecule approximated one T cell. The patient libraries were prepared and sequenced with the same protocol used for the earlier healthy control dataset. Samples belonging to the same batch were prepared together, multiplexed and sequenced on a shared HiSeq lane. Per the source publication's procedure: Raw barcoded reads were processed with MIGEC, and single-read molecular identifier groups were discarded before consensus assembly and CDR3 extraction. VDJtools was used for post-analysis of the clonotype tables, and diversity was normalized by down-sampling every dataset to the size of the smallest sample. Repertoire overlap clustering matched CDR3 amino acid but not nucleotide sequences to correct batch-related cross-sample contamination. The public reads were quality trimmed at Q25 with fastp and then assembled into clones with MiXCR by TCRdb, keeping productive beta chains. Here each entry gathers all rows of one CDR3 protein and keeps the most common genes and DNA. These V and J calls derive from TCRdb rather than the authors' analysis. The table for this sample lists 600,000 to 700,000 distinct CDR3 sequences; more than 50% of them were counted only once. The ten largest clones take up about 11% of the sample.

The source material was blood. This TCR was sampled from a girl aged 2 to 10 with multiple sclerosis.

The CDR3 here reads CAIRDDSGVYYEQYF. The DNA sequence is given as TGTGCCATCAGGGACGATAGCGGGGTCTACTACGAGCAGTACTTC. Recombination linked TRBV10-3 to TRBJ2-7, with 8 central nucleotides matching TRBD2. V trim: 6 bases; J trim: 3 bases; unmatched bases: 10. Measured from the cysteine to the phenylalanine, the CDR3 is 15 residues long. The CDR3 DNA has 45 bases and is translated from base 1. Looking up the germline V gene yields CDR1 ENHRY and CDR2 SYGVKD.